The present T cell receptor beta chain was sequenced within a study of blood T cell repertoires in COVID-19. Clones were sequenced by immunoSEQ multiplex PCR, and TCRdb holds only the in-frame ones, with some missing. The sample contains roughly 310,000 clones, 75% to 90% of which appear only once. This clonotype was obtained from a woman under 40 with COVID-19, enrolled during active disease. The specimen was peripheral blood.

The CDR3 bases are TGTGCCAGCAGCTTAGAGACAGACATTCGAAAACTGTTTTTT. It codes for CASSLETDIRKLFF. This chain joins TRBV11-2 and TRBJ1-4, with a tentative D call TRBD1 (5 bases). Germline V lookup: CDR1 SGHAT, CDR2 FQNNGV. V lost 0 bases, J lost 10 bases, and 12 bases lay in between. The CDR3 spans 14 residues.